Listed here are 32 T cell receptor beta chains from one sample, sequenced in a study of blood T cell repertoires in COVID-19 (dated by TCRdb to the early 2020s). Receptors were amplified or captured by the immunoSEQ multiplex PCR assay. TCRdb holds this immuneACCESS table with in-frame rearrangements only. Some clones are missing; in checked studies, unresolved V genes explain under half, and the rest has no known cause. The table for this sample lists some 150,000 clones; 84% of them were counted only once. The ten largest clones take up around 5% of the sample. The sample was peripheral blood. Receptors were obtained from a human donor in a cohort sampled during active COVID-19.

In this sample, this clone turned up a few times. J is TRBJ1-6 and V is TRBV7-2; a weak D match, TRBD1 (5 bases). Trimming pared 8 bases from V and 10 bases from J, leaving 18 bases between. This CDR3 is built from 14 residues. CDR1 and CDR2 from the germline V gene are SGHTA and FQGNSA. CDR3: CASGFRVGGSPLHF. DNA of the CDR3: TGTGCCAGCGGATTCAGGGTGGGAGGGTCACCCCTCCACTTT. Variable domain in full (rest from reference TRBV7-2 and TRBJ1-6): GAGVSQSPSNKVTEKGKDVELRCDPISGHTALYWYRQSLGQGLEFLIYFQGNSAPDKSGLPSDRFSAERTGGSVSTLTIQRTQQEDSAVYLCASGFRVGGSPLHFGNGTRLTVT.

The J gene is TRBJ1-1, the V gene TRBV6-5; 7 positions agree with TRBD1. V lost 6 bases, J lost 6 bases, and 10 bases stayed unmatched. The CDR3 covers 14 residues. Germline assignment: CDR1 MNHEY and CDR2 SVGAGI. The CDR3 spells CASSLDRAASEAFF. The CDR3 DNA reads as TGTGCCAGCAGCTTAGACAGGGCGGCTTCTGAAGCTTTCTTT.

The CDR3 DNA is TGTGCCAGCAGCCAAGACGTTGTGGGCTACGGGACCCAGTACTTC. This encodes CASSQDVVGYGTQYF. V is TRBV3-1 (or the pseudogene TRBV3-2) and J is TRBJ2-5; D unresolved. Germline values: CDR1 LGHDT, CDR2 YNNKEL (reference sequence). CDR3 size: 15 residues. V was trimmed by 0 bases and J by 7 bases, leaving 15 bases between them.

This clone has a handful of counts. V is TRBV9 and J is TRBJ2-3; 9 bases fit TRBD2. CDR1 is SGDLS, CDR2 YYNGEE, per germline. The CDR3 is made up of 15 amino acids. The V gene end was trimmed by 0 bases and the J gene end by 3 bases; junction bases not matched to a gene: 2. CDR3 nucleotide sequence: TGTGCCAGCAGCGTAGGCGGGGGGGCGACAGATACGCAGTATTTT. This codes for CASSVGGGATDTQYF.

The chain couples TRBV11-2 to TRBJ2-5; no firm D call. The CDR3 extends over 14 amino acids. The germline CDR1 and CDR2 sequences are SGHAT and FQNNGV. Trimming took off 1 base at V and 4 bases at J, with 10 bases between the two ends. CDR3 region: CASSLGSGRETQYF. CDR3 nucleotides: TGTGCCAGCAGCTTAGGGTCGGGTCGAGAGACCCAGTACTTC.

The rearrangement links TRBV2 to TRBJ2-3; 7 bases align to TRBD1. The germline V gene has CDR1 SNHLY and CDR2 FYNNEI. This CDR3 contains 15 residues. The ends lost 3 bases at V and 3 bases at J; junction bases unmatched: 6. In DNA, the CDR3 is TGTGCCAGCAGTGAGAAGGGGGCGAGGACAGATACGCAGTATTTT. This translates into CASSEKGARTDTQYF.

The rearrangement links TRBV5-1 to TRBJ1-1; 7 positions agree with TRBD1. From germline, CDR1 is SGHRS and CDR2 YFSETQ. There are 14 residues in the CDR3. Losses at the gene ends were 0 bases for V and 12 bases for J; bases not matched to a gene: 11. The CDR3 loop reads CASSLVDMWDSPFF. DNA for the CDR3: TGCGCCAGCAGCTTGGTAGACATGTGGGACAGCCCTTTCTTT.

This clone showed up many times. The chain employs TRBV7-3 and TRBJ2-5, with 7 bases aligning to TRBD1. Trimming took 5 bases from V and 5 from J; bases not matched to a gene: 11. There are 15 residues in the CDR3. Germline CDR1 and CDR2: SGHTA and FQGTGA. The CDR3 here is CASSATGVEGETQYF. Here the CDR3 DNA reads TGTGCCAGCAGCGCCACAGGGGTGGAAGGGGAGACCCAGTACTTC. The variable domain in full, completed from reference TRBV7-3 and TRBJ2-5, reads GAGVSQTPSNKVTEKGKYVELRCDPISGHTALYWYRQSLGQGPEFLIYFQGTGAADDSGLPNDRFFAVRPEGSVSTLKIQRTERGDSAVYLCASSATGVEGETQYFGPGTRLLVL.

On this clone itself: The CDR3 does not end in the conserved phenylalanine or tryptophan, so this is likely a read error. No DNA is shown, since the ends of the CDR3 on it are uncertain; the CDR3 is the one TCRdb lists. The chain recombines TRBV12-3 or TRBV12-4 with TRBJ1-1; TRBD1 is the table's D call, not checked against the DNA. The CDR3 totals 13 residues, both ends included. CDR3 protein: CASSLEWDRANSL.

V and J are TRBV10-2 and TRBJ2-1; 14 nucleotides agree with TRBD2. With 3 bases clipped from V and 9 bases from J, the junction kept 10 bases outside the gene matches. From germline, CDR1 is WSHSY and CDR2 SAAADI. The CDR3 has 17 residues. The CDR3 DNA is TGCGCCAGCAGTGACCAACGACTAGCGGGAGGGCCAGGTGAGCAGTTCTTC. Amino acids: CASSDQRLAGGPGEQFF.

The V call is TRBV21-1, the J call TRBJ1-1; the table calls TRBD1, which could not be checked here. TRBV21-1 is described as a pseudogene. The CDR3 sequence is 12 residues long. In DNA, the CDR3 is TGTGCCAGCAGACAGGGGGGCACTGAAGCTTTCTTT. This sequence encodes CASRQGGTEAFF.

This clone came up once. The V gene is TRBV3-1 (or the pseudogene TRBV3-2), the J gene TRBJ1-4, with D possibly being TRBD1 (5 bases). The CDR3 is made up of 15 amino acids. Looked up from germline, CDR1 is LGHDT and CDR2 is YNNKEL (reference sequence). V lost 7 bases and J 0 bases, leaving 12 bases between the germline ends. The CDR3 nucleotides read TGTGCCAGCACCCCAGGAGGGGCAACTAATGAAAAACTGTTTTTT. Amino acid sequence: CASTPGGATNEKLFF.

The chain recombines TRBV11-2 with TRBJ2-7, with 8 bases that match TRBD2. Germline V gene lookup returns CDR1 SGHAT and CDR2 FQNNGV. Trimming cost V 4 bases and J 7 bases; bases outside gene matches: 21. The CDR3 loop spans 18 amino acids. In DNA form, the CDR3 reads TGTGCCAGCAGCTCCGATCACAGCGGGAGAGTATCCCCGGGAGAGCAGTACGTC. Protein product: CASSSDHSGRVSPGEQYV.

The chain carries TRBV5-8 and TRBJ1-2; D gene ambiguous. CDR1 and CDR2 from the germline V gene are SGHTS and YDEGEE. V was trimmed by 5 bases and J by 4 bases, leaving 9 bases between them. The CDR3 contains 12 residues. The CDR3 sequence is CASSSQSYGYTF. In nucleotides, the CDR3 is TGTGCCAGCAGTTCGCAGTCCTATGGCTACACCTTC.

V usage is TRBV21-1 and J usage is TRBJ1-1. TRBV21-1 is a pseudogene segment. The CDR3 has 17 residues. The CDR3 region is CASSKAGIEALNTEAFF. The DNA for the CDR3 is TGTGCCAGCAGCAAAGCCGGAATAGAGGCCCTAAACACTGAAGCTTTCTTT.

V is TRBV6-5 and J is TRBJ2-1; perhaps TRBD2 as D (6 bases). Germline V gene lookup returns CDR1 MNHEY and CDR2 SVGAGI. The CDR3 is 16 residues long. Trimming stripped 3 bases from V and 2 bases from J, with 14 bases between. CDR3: CASSYVSGLPYNEQFF. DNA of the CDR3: TGTGCCAGCAGTTATGTCTCGGGACTTCCCTACAATGAGCAGTTCTTC.

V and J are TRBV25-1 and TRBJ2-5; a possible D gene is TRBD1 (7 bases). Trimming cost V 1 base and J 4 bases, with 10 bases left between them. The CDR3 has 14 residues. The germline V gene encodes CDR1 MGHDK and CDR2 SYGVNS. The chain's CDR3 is CASSEWRGPETQYF. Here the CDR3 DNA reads TGTGCCAGCAGTGAATGGAGGGGGCCAGAGACCCAGTACTTC.

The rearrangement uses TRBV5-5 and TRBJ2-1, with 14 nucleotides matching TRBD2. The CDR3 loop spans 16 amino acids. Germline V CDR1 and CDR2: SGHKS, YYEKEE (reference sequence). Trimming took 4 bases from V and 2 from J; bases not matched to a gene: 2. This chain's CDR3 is CASSPGLAGAYNEQFF. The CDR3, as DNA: TGTGCCAGCAGCCCGGGACTAGCGGGGGCCTACAATGAGCAGTTCTTC.

The CDR3 DNA follows: TGCGCCAGCAAGCTAAACGACAATGAGCAGTTCTTC. Its translation: CASKLNDNEQFF. The J gene is TRBJ2-1, the V gene TRBV5-1; D gene ambiguous. Germline lookup yields CDR1 SGHRS and CDR2 YFSETQ. CDR3 length: 12 residues. Deletions cut 6 bases from V and 5 bases from J, with 9 bases between.

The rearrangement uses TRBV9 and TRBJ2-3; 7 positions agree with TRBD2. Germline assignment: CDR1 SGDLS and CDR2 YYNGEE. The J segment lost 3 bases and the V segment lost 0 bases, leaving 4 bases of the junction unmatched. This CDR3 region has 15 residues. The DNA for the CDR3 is TGTGCCAGCAGCGTAGATGTTAGCGGGACAGATACGCAGTATTTT. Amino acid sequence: CASSVDVSGTDTQYF.

CDR3 residues: CASSLPYGGQSTDTQYF. The CDR3 DNA reads TGTGCCAGCAGCTTACCTTATGGGGGACAATCCACAGATACGCAGTATTTT. The rearrangement uses TRBV5-4 and TRBJ2-3, with D perhaps matching TRBD1 (6 bases). This CDR3 is 17 amino acids long. Germline V gives CDR1 SGHNT, CDR2 YYREEE (reference sequence). Deletions cut 2 bases from V and 2 bases from J, with 18 bases between.

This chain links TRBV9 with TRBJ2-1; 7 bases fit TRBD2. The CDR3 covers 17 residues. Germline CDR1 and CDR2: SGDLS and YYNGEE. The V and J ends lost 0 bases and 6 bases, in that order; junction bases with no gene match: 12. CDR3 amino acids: CASSVEGPVGRGNEQFF. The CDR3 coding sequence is TGTGCCAGCAGCGTAGAAGGGCCGGTTGGGAGGGGCAATGAGCAGTTCTTC. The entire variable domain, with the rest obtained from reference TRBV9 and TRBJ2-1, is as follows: DSGVTQTPKHLITATGQRVTLRCSPRSGDLSVYWYQQSLDQGLQFLIQYYNGEERAKGNILERFSAQQFPDLHSELNLSSLELGDSALYFCASSVEGPVGRGNEQFFGPGTRLTVL.

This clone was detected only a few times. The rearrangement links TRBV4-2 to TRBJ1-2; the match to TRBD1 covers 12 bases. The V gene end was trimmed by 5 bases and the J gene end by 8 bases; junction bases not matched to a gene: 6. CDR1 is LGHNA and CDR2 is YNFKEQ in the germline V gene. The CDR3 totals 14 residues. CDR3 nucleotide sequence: TGTGCCAGCAGCTCCCGGGACAGGGGGCTCGGCTACACCTTC. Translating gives CASSSRDRGLGYTF.

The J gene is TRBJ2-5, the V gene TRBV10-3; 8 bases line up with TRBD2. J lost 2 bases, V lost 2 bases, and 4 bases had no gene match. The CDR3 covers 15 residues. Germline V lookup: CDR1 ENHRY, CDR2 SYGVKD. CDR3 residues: CAISEAGGDQETQYF. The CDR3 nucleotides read TGTGCCATCAGTGAGGCGGGGGGCGATCAAGAGACCCAGTACTTC.

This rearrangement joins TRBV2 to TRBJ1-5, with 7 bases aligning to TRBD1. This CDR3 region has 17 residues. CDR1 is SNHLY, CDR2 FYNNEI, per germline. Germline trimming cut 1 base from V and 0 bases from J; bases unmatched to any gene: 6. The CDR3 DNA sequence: TGTGCCAGCAGTGAAGAAAACAGGGGTCTTAGCAATCAGCCCCAGCATTTT. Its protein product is CASSEENRGLSNQPQHF.

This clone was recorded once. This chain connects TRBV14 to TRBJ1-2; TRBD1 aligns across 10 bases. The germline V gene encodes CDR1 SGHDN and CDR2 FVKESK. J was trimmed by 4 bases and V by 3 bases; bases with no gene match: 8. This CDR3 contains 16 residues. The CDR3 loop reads CASSHRQGAWSYGYTF. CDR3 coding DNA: TGTGCCAGCAGCCATCGACAGGGGGCTTGGAGCTATGGCTACACCTTC.

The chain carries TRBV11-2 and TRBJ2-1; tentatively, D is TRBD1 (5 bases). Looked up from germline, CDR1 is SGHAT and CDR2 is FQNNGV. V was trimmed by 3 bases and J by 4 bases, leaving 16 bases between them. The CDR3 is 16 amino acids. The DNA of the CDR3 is TGTGCCAGCAGCTTCTTCCAGGGAATAACGTACAATGAGCAGTTCTTC. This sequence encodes CASSFFQGITYNEQFF. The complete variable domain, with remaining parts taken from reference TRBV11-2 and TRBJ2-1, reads EAGVAQSPRYKIIEKRQSVAFWCNPISGHATLYWYQQILGQGPKLLIQFQNNGVVDDSQLPKDRFSAERLKGVDSTLKIQPAKLEDSAVYLCASSFFQGITYNEQFFGPGTRLTVL.

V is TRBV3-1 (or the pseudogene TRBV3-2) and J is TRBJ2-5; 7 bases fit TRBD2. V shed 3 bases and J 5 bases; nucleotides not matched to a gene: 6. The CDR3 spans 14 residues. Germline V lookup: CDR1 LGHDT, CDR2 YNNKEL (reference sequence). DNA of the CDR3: TGTGCCAGCAGCCAGCCAAGCGGGGCGGAGACCCAGTACTTC. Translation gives CASSQPSGAETQYF.

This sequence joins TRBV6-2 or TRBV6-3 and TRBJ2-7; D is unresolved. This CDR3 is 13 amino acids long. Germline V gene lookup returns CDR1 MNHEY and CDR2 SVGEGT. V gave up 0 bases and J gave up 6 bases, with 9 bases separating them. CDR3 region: CASSYSSKAEQYV. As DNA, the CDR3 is TGTGCCAGCAGTTACTCGTCAAAAGCCGAGCAGTACGTC.

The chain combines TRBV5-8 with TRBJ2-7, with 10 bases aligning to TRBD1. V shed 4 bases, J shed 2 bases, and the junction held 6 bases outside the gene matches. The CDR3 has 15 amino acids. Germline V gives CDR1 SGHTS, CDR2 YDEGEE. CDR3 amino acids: CASSTRTGGAYEQYF. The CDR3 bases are TGTGCCAGCAGCACCCGGACAGGGGGAGCCTACGAGCAGTACTTC.

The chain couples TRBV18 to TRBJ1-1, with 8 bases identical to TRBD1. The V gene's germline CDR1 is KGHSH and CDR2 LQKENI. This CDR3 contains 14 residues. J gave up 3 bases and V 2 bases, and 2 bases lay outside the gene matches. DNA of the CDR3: TGTGCCAGCTCACCAACAGGGGGGTACACTGAAGCTTTCTTT. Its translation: CASSPTGGYTEAFF.

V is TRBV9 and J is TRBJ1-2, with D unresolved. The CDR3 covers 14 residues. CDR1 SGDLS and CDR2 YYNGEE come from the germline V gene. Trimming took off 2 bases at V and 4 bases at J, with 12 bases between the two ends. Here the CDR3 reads CASSVPGSGYGYTF. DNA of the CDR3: TGTGCCAGCAGCGTCCCCGGGAGCGGCTATGGCTACACCTTC.